Listed here are 18 T cell receptor beta chains from one sample, sequenced in a study of identical twins. TCRdb analysed the 5' RACE reads with MiXCR anew, one entry per CDR3 protein. The data contain roughly 1.6 million distinct CDR3 sequences, under 35% of them singletons. Sequences were obtained from cord blood. The receptors derive from a newborn girl in good health.

The CDR3 is CSARDFRQGVGEKLFF. The CDR3 coding sequence is TGCAGTGCTAGGGATTTTCGACAGGGGGTGGGAGAAAAACTGTTTTTT. The V and J genes are TRBV20-1 and TRBJ1-4; 9 bases are a match to TRBD1. Germline-derived CDR1 and CDR2 are DFQATT and SNEGSKA (reference sequence). The CDR3 covers 16 residues. The J segment lost 8 bases and the V segment lost 3 bases, leaving 13 bases of the junction unmatched.

The V gene is TRBV10-3, the J gene TRBJ2-7, with 8 nucleotides matching TRBD2. The V and J ends lost 4 bases and 4 bases, in that order; junction bases with no gene match: 6. The CDR3 runs to 14 residues. The germline CDR1 and CDR2 sequences are ENHRY and SYGVKD. The CDR3 protein is CAISGDGRVYEQYF. The CDR3 DNA sequence: TGTGCCATCAGTGGCGACGGGAGGGTGTACGAGCAGTACTTC.

The chain is built from TRBV24-1 and TRBJ2-1; weak D call: TRBD2 (7 bases). The CDR3 covers 15 residues. V was pared by 3 bases and J by 4 bases, with 12 bases between. Germline lookup yields CDR1 KGHDR and CDR2 SFDVKD. The CDR3 DNA reads as TGTGCCACCAGTGATCTACAGGGAGGGTACAATGAGCAGTTCTTC. This encodes CATSDLQGGYNEQFF.

This chain joins TRBV12-3 or TRBV12-4 and TRBJ1-1; D ambiguous. The CDR3 is 13 amino acids. Trimming removed 5 bases from V and 1 base from J, with 8 bases in between. This CDR3 is CASSRNQNTEAFF. The CDR3 coding sequence is TGTGCCAGCAGTCGTAACCAGAACACTGAAGCTTTCTTT.

This clonotype came up a few times. V is TRBV5-1 and J is TRBJ2-4; D is ambiguous. The CDR3 is 15 amino acids. V was trimmed by 0 bases and J by 1 base, leaving 8 bases between them. In germline, CDR1 is SGHRS, CDR2 YFSETQ. CDR3 DNA: TGCGCCAGCAGCTTGGGGGCAGCGGCCAAAAACATTCAGTACTTC. Translating it yields CASSLGAAAKNIQYF. The variable domain in full, with the rest retrieved from reference TRBV5-1 and TRBJ2-4, is KAGVTQTPRYLIKTRGQQVTLSCSPISGHRSVSWYQQTPGQGLQFLFEYFSETQRNKGNFPGRFSGRQFSNSRSEMNVSTLELGDSALYLCASSLGAAAKNIQYFGAGTRLSVL.

Comments on this clonotype: One junction end disagrees with the germline gene, perhaps due to a read error. J is TRBJ2-1 and V is TRBV5-1; 15 bases align to TRBD2. The CDR3 has 15 amino acids. Germline V lookup: CDR1 SGHRS, CDR2 YFSETQ. The CDR3 region has the DNA TGCGCCAGCAGCTGGACTAGCGGGGGGGAGATTGAGCGGTTCTTC. Translating it yields CASSWTSGGEIERFF.

This clonotype was seen only a few times. The chain carries TRBV20-1 and TRBJ2-1; a possible D gene is TRBD2 (5 bases). Germline CDR1 reads DFQATT; CDR2 reads SNEGSKA (reference sequence). The CDR3 extends over 15 amino acids. With 0 bases removed from V and 2 bases from J, the gap between germline ends came to 11 bases. In DNA form, the CDR3 reads TGCAGTGCTAGAGAGAGGGTAGGACCCTACAATGAGCAGTTCTTC. This gives the protein CSARERVGPYNEQFF.

The chain links TRBV6-2 or TRBV6-3 to TRBJ2-5; TRBD2 matches at 12 bases. TRBJ2-7 matches the DNA end more closely, so the J call is doubtful. Germline values: CDR1 MNHEY, CDR2 SVGEGT. The CDR3 loop spans 17 amino acids. CDR3 sequence reads: CASSYSAGLAGTNEQYF. The CDR3 region has the DNA TGTGCCAGCAGTTACTCCGCAGGACTAGCGGGGACAAACGAGCAGTACTTC.

The V and J genes are TRBV5-6 and TRBJ2-1; TRBD2 agrees at 7 bases. The CDR3 spans 14 residues. Germline CDR1 is SGHDT and CDR2 is YYEEEE. V lost 2 bases and J lost 9; bases outside the gene matches: 8. Here the CDR3 reads CASSFGMRGTEQFF. The CDR3 DNA is TGTGCCAGCAGCTTTGGAATGCGGGGGACTGAGCAGTTCTTC. The full variable domain, rest sourced from reference TRBV5-6 and TRBJ2-1, is DAGVTQSPTHLIKTRGQQVTLRCSPKSGHDTVSWYQQALGQGPQFIFQYYEEEERQRGNFPDRFSGHQFPNYSSELNVNALLLGDSALYLCASSFGMRGTEQFFGPGTRLTVL.

Written as DNA, the CDR3 is TGTGCCAGCAGTTCCAGACCCCCCGTGAACACTGAAGCTTTCTTT. Its protein is CASSSRPPVNTEAFF. The chain joins TRBV12-3 or TRBV12-4 to TRBJ1-1; D ambiguous. The CDR3 runs 15 residues. V was trimmed by 4 bases and J by 0 bases, leaving 12 bases between them.

This CDR3 reads CASGLGPPGELFF. The CDR3 DNA reads TGTGCCAGCGGACTAGGTCCCCCCGGGGAGCTGTTTTTT. The chain combines TRBV2 with TRBJ2-2; 7 bases are shared with TRBD2. The CDR3 totals 13 residues. CDR1 is SNHLY and CDR2 is FYNNEI in the germline V gene. Trimming at V came to 8 bases and at J to 6 bases, leaving 6 bases not matched to a gene.

This clonotype was recorded a few times. This rearrangement joins TRBV20-1 to TRBJ1-5; no definite D call. The V gene lost 4 bases and the J gene lost 2 bases, with 6 bases spanning the gap. The CDR3 is 12 amino acids. CDR1 and CDR2 (germline): DFQATT, SNEGSKA (reference sequence). The CDR3: CSAKDGNQPQHF. The DNA for the CDR3 is TGCAGTGCTAAGGACGGCAATCAGCCCCAGCATTTT.

This clonotype came up many times. The chain has TRBV29-1 and TRBJ2-3; 9 bases agree with TRBD2. With V trimmed by 6 bases and J by 6 bases, 4 bases remained unmatched. Germline values: CDR1 SQVTM, CDR2 ANQGSEA. The CDR3 spans 12 residues. The CDR3: CSVAGGSDTQYF. In DNA, the CDR3 is TGCAGCGTAGCGGGAGGATCCGATACGCAGTATTTT.

This clonotype turned up a few times. CDR3 sequence (DNA): TGTGCCAGCAGCTTACTCACGACAGGGACCACTGAAGCTTTCTTT. Amino acid sequence: CASSLLTTGTTEAFF. The chain is built from TRBV7-2 and TRBJ1-1, with 7 bases identical to TRBD1. Germline CDR1 and CDR2: SGHTA and FQGNSA. There are 15 residues in the CDR3. V was pared by 2 bases and J by 4 bases, with 7 bases of the junction left unmatched.

This clonotype showed up just a few times. This chain connects TRBV6-6 to TRBJ2-7; D call uncertain. Trimming shortened V by 0 bases and J by 5 bases, and 11 bases separated the two germline ends. CDR3 length equals 14 residues. In germline, CDR1 is MNHNY, CDR2 SVGAGI (reference sequence). As DNA, the CDR3 is TGTGCCAGCAGTTACTCTTGGGAATCGGACGAGCAGTACTTC. Translation: CASSYSWESDEQYF.

This sequence joins TRBV3-1 and TRBJ1-1; TRBD1 agrees at 7 bases. This CDR3 contains 14 residues. Germline CDR1 reads LGHDT; CDR2 reads YNNKEL (reference sequence). Trimming cost V 6 bases and J 4 bases; bases outside gene matches: 8. The chain's CDR3 is CASRADRPSTEAFF. The CDR3 DNA reads TGTGCCAGCAGGGCGGACAGGCCGAGCACTGAAGCTTTCTTT.

This clonotype has only a few counts. CDR3 sequence reads: CASSFAGDYNEQYF. CDR3 nucleotide sequence: TGCGCCAGCAGCTTCGCGGGAGATTACAATGAGCAGTACTTC. The J gene is TRBJ2-5, the V gene TRBV5-1; TRBD2 agrees at 7 bases. The CDR3 has 14 residues. V lost 2 bases and J lost 11; bases outside the gene matches: 12. CDR1 and CDR2 (germline): SGHRS, YFSETQ.

The chain joins TRBV20-1 to TRBJ2-1; D ambiguous. Germline V CDR1 and CDR2: DFQATT, SNEGSKA (reference sequence). The CDR3 extends over 12 amino acids. Trimming stripped 6 bases from V and 6 bases from J, with 12 bases between. The CDR3 is CSAKNYLNEQFF. The CDR3, as DNA: TGCAGTGCAAAGAACTACCTCAATGAGCAGTTCTTC.